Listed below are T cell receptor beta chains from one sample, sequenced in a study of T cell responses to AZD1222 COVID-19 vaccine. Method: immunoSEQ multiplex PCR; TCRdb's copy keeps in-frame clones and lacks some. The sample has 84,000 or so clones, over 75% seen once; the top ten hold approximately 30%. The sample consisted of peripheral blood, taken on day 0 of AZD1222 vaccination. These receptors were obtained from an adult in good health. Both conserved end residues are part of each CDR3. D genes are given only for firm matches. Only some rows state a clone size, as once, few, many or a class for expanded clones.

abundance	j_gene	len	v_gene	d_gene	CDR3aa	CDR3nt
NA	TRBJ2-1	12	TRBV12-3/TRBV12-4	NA	CASSLASGEQFF	TGTGCCAGCAGTTTAGCGTCGGGTGAGCAGTTCTTC
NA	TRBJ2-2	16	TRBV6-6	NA	CASIPRAGDATGELFF	TGTGCCAGCATTCCCCGCGCAGGGGATGCCACCGGGGAGCTGTTTTTT
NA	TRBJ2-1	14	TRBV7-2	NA	CASSSGSSYNEQFF	TGTGCCAGCAGCTCCGGAAGCTCCTACAATGAGCAGTTCTTC
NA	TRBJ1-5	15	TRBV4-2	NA	CASSQDQGSNQPQHF	TGTGCCAGCAGCCAAGACCAGGGAAGCAATCAGCCCCAGCATTTT
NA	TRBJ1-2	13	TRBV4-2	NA	CASSSPGANGYTF	TGTGCCAGCAGCAGTCCGGGGGCGAATGGCTACACCTTC
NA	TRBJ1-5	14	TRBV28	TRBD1	CASTPGQGNQPQHF	TGTGCCAGCACTCCGGGACAGGGGAATCAGCCCCAGCATTTT
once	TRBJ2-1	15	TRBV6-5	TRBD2	CASRQTPLRGDEQFF	TGTGCCAGCAGGCAGACACCGCTCCGGGGGGATGAGCAGTTCTTC
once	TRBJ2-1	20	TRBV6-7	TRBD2	CASSYSGTSGRWGSYNEQFF	TGTGCCAGCAGTTACTCTGGGACTAGCGGGAGGTGGGGCTCCTACAATGAGCAGTTCTTC
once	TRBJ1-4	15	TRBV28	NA	CASSLQGGGDEKLFF	TGTGCCAGCAGTTTACAGGGAGGGGGGGATGAAAAACTGTTTTTT
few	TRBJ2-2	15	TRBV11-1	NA	CASSFYSRNTGELFF	TGTGCCAGCAGCTTTTATTCAAGGAACACCGGGGAGCTGTTTTTT
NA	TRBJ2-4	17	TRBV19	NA	CASSIGLGLLAKNIQYF	TGTGCCAGTAGTATAGGCCTCGGACTCCTAGCCAAAAACATTCAGTACTTC
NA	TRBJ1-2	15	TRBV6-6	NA	CASSYSRTDNYGYTF	TGTGCCAGCAGTTACTCTAGGACAGATAACTATGGCTACACCTTC
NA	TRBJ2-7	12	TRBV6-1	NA	CASSESSYEQYF	TGTGCCAGCAGTGAATCCAGCTACGAGCAGTACTTC
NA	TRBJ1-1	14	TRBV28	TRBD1	CASKWTGLSTEAFF	TGTGCCAGCAAATGGACAGGGCTTTCCACTGAAGCTTTCTTT
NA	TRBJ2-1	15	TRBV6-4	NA	CASSPSRSSYNEQFF	TGTGCCAGCAGTCCCTCGCGAAGCTCCTACAATGAGCAGTTCTTC
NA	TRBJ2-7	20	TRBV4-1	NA	CASSQFGGPGLAESLYEQYF	TGCGCCAGCAGCCAATTTGGGGGCCCCGGGCTAGCGGAGTCCCTCTACGAGCAGTACTTC
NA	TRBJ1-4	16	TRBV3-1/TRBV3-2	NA	CASSSRGAGTNEKLFF	TGTGCCAGCAGCTCGCGGGGGGCGGGTACTAATGAAAAACTGTTTTTT
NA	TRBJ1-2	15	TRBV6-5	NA	CASSKRGEAIYGYTF	TGTGCCAGCAGCAAGCGGGGCGAGGCCATTTATGGCTACACCTTC
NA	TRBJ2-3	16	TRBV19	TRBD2	CASSIQGGSGTDTQYF	TGTGCCAGTAGTATCCAAGGCGGGAGCGGAACAGATACGCAGTATTTT
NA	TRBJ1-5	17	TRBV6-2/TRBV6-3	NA	CASSFDRELGSNQPQHF	TGTGCCAGCAGTTTTGACCGGGAACTAGGGAGCAATCAGCCCCAGCATTTT
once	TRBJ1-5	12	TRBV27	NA	CASSSGGQPQHF	TGTGCCAGCAGCTCGGGCGGACAGCCCCAGCATTTT
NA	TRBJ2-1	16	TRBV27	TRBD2	CASSLLSGRTYNEQFF	TGTGCCAGCAGTTTATTGAGCGGGAGAACCTACAATGAGCAGTTCTTC
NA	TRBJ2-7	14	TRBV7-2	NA	CASSLGGHSYEQYF	TGTGCCAGCAGCTTAGGGGGACACTCCTACGAGCAGTACTTC
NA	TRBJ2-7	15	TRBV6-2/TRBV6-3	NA	CASSYRAGNSYEQYF	TGTGCCAGCAGTTACCGGGCAGGGAATTCCTACGAGCAGTACTTC
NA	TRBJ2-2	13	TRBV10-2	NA	CATTRFASGELFF	TGCGCCACCACTCGGTTTGCGAGCGGGGAGCTGTTTTTT
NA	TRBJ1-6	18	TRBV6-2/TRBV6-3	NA	CASSYSVAESSYNSPLHF	TGTGCCAGCAGTTACTCAGTCGCGGAAAGCTCCTATAATTCACCCCTCCACTTT
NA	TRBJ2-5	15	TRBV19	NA	CASSSSGRSQETQYF	TGTGCCAGTAGTAGCTCCGGGAGATCACAAGAGACCCAGTACTTC
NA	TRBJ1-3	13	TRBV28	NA	CASRGTAGNTIYF	TGTGCCAGCAGGGGGACGGCGGGAAACACCATATATTTT
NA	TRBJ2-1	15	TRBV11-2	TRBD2	CASSSTSGTHNEQFF	TGTGCCAGCAGCTCCACTAGCGGGACACACAATGAGCAGTTCTTC
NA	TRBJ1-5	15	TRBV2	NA	CASSEPLYSNQPQHF	TGTGCCAGCAGTGAACCGCTTTATAGCAATCAGCCCCAGCATTTT
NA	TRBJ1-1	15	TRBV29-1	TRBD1	CSSWSWQGANTEAFF	TGCAGCTCCTGGAGTTGGCAGGGGGCGAACACTGAAGCTTTCTTT
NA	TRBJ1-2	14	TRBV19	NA	CASKLPDPFYGYTF	TGTGCCAGTAAGCTGCCAGATCCCTTCTATGGCTACACCTTC
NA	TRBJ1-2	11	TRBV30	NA	CAWSSLGGYTF	TGTGCCTGGAGTTCACTCGGGGGCTACACCTTC
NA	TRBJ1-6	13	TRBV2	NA	CASSEGSNSPLHF	TGTGCCAGCAGTGAGGGCAGCAATTCACCCCTCCACTTT
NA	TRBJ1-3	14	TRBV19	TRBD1	CATDRGEPGNTIYF	TGTGCCACGGACAGGGGAGAACCTGGAAACACCATATATTTT
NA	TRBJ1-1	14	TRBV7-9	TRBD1	CASSLAGGETEAFF	TGTGCCAGCAGCTTAGCAGGGGGCGAGACTGAAGCTTTCTTT
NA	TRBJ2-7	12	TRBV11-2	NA	CASSWTAPEQYF	TGTGCCAGCAGCTGGACCGCTCCCGAGCAGTACTTC
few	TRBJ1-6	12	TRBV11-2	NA	CASSLGNSPLHF	TGTGCCAGCAGCTTAGGGAACTCACCCCTCCACTTT
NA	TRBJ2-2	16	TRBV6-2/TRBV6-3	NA	CASSKGQLKNTGELFF	TGTGCCAGCAGTAAAGGACAGCTTAAAAACACCGGGGAGCTGTTTTTT
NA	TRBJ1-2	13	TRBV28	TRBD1	CASSRPTGPGYTF	TGTGCCAGCAGCCGTCCGACAGGGCCAGGCTACACCTTC
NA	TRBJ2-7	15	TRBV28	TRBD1	CASRQPGQGFYEQYF	TGTGCCAGCAGGCAACCGGGACAGGGATTCTACGAGCAGTACTTC
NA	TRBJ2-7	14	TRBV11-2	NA	CASSSQVGVHEQYF	TGTGCCAGCAGCTCCCAAGTAGGCGTCCACGAGCAGTACTTC
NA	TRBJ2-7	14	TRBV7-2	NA	CASSLEPLGYEQYF	TGTGCCAGCAGCTTAGAGCCCCTGGGCTACGAGCAGTACTTC
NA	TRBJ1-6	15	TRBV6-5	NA	CASTRSSTSGSPLHF	TGTGCCAGCACCCGCTCTTCAACCTCCGGTTCACCCCTCCACTTT
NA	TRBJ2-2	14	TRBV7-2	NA	CASSLGGNTGELFF	TGTGCCAGCAGCTTAGGAGGGAACACCGGGGAGCTGTTTTTT
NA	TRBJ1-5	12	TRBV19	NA	CASGQNNQPQHF	TGTGCCAGTGGACAGAACAATCAGCCCCAGCATTTT
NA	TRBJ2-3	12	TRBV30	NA	CAWSVPRDTQYF	TGTGCCTGGAGTGTACCTCGGGATACGCAGTATTTT
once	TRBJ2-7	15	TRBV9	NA	CASSVGWVQGYEQYF	TGTGCCAGCAGCGTAGGGTGGGTCCAGGGCTACGAGCAGTACTTC
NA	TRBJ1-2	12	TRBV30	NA	CAWTGGGYGYTF	TGTGCCTGGACCGGGGGCGGCTATGGCTACACCTTC